A selection of T cell receptor beta chains follows, all from one sample in a study of shared clonotypes between healthy human individuals. Produced via immunoSEQ multiplex PCR; TCRdb's table is partial and in-frame only. The repertoire holds hundreds of thousands of clones, with more than 70% as singletons. Sequenced sample: memory CD4+ T cells sorted from blood. These receptor sequences come from a woman aged 30 to 39 in good health. Both conserved end residues are trimmed from each CDR3. Fields, in order: V gene, J gene, CDR3 protein.

TRBV7-9	TRBJ2-6	ASSPGTVLSGANVLT
TRBV29-1	TRBJ2-1	STRAGTGRGEQF
TRBV28	TRBJ1-5	ASSFGSTFFRNQPQH
TRBV27	TRBJ1-1	ASSGGPIMNTEAF
TRBV18	TRBJ2-1	ASSPPAENEQF
TRBV6-4	TRBJ2-3	ASSLLAGAADTQY
TRBV7-9	TRBJ2-4	ASSLRRGEIQY
TRBV29-1	TRBJ2-2	SASGQEYTGELF
TRBV5-1	TRBJ2-5	ASSLGLAGVGQETQY
TRBV18	TRBJ2-5	ASSPLGRMSSETQY
TRBV10-3	TRBJ1-3	AISDRTGGFSGNTIY
TRBV6-6	TRBJ2-7	ASGPSGTYEQY
TRBV2	TRBJ2-5	ASSPGTGGTGAQY
TRBV18	TRBJ2-7	ASSPGTGLHEQY
TRBV18	TRBJ2-5	ASSPSLAGGKETQY
TRBV4-2	TRBJ1-3	ASSQARWSGNTIY
TRBV18	TRBJ2-7	ASSRDSGNEQY
TRBV30	TRBJ2-7	AWSVKGLDPYEQY
TRBV19	TRBJ2-7	ATRWASGYEQY
TRBV14	TRBJ2-5	ASSQVRETQY
TRBV5-1	TRBJ1-1	ASSFLDRDRTEAF
TRBV10-2	TRBJ1-3	ASSESYGTGGNTIY
TRBV7-9	TRBJ2-7	ASSSPSSGTYEQY
TRBV7-9	TRBJ2-6	ASSSPGRPASGANVLT
TRBV28	TRBJ1-2	ASSQLRDGANYGYT
TRBV5-4	TRBJ2-2	ASSKQGGTGELF
TRBV10-2	TRBJ2-3	ASSELDFYKGWDTQY
TRBV9	TRBJ1-4	ASSVGGNYDEKLF
TRBV7-3	TRBJ2-3	ASSLSRGGDTQY
TRBV21-1	TRBJ1-5	ASSKAASSGQPQH
TRBV7-3	TRBJ2-2	ASSQKAGRGGELF